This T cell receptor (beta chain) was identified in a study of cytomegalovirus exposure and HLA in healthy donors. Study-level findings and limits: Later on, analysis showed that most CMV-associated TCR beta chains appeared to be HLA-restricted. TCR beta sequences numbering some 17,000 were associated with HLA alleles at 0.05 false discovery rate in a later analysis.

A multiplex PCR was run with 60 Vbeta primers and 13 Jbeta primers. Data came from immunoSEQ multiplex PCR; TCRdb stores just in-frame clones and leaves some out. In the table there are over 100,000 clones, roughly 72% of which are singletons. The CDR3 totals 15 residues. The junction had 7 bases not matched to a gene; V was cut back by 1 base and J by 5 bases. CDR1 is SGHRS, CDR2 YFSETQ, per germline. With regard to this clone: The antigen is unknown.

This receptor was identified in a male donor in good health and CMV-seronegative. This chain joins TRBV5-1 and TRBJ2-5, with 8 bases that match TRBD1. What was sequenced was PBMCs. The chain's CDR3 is CASSLTNRGEETQYF. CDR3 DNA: TGCGCCAGCAGCTTGACGAACAGGGGGGAGGAGACCCAGTACTTC.